Listed below are T cell receptor beta chains from one sample, sequenced in a study of blood T cells in healthy people across ages. A single record per CDR3 protein comes from TCRdb applying MiXCR to the 5' RACE reads. This table has approximately 800,000 distinct CDR3 sequences, around 36% appearing once. Sequencing was done on a sample of blood. The receptor source for this set is a man between 18 and 29 years old in good health. CDR3s include the opening cysteine and the closing phenylalanine or tryptophan. A D gene is named only where the DNA matches it firmly. Clone size is not always given. Where it is, it says once, few, many or a class for expanded clones.

clone_size j_call d_call v_call cdr3_nt cdr3_aa
few TRBJ2-5 TRBD2 TRBV29-1 TGCAGCGTTGCGAAGCTAGCGGGGGGTCCATACAATGAGCAGTACTTC CSVAKLAGGPYNEQYF
few TRBJ2-3 NA TRBV28 TGTGCCAGCAGTTTACGGGCGACGCAGTATTTT CASSLRATQYF
NA TRBJ2-1 TRBD2 TRBV5-6 TGTGCCAGCAGCTTCTCTAGCGGGGGCATCAATGAGCAGTTCTTC CASSFSSGGINEQFF
NA TRBJ1-5 NA TRBV15 TGTGCCACCAGCAGAGAGCCGGGAAGAACCCAGCATTTT CATSREPGRTQHF
few TRBJ2-5 NA TRBV4-3 TGCGCCAGCAGCCAAACAGGGATAGGGAGAGAGACCCAGTACTTC CASSQTGIGRETQYF
NA TRBJ1-1 NA TRBV4-1 TGCGCCAGCAGCCAAGAGGGGGGGGCTCTGGCTGAAGCTTTCTTT CASSQEGGALAEAFF
few TRBJ2-7 NA TRBV19 TGTGCCAGTAGTGTAGACATCGGGACCTCCTACGAGCAGTACTTC CASSVDIGTSYEQYF
many TRBJ1-2 NA TRBV4-1 TGCGCCAGCAGCCGGAACAACAACTATGGCTACACCTTC CASSRNNNYGYTF
many TRBJ2-1 TRBD2 TRBV29-1 TGCAGCGGCCGACTAGCGGGGGGGTTAAATGAGCAGTTCTTC CSGRLAGGLNEQFF
NA TRBJ2-5 TRBD1 TRBV7-9 TGTGCCAGCAGCTCCACAGACAGGGTTGTGTGGGAGACCCAGTACTTC CASSSTDRVVWETQYF
NA TRBJ2-3 NA TRBV7-9 TGTGCCAGCAGCTCACGGTCCGGGGGTTGGGCAGATACGCAGTATTTT CASSSRSGGWADTQYF
NA TRBJ2-1 TRBD1 TRBV12-3/TRBV12-4 TGTGCCAGCAGCCCCCGGGACAGCCCTAACAATGAGCAGTTCTTC CASSPRDSPNNEQFF
few TRBJ1-1 NA TRBV9 TGTGCCAGCAGCGTATACGCAAACACTGAAGCTTTTTTT CASSVYANTEAFF
NA TRBJ2-3 TRBD2 TRBV7-9 TGTGCCAGCAGCTTTAGGAGACCCACTAGCGCAGATACGCAGTATTTT CASSFRRPTSADTQYF
few TRBJ1-6 NA TRBV29-1 TGCAGCGTTCGACGTACAACAAATTCACCCCTCCACTTT CSVRRTTNSPLHF
NA TRBJ2-5 TRBD1 TRBV7-2 TGTGCCAGCAGCTCCGGGACAGGAGAGTGGGAGACCCAGTACTTC CASSSGTGEWETQYF
many TRBJ1-4 TRBD1 TRBV4-2 TGTGCCAGCAGCCAGCCTCCCGGGACAGGGTCCGAAAAACTGTTTTTT CASSQPPGTGSEKLFF
NA TRBJ1-2 NA TRBV11-2 TGTGCCAGCAGCCCGCGGGGAGATGACTATGGCTACACCTTC CASSPRGDDYGYTF
NA TRBJ2-5 NA TRBV7-2 TGTGTCAGCAGCTTAGCCCCCGTGCTAGTAGAGACCCAGTACTTC CVSSLAPVLVETQYF
NA TRBJ2-3 NA TRBV4-2 TGTGCCAGCAGCCGCCGGACGGGTAGCACAGATACGCAGTATTTT CASSRRTGSTDTQYF
NA TRBJ2-6 NA TRBV19 TGTGCCAGTAGTATCCGCTGGAGGGCGGCTGGGGCCAACGTCCTGACTTTC CASSIRWRAAGANVLTF
NA TRBJ2-3 TRBD2 TRBV12-3/TRBV12-4 TGTGCCAGCAGTTTTGGGGGGACTATAAGGGATACGCAGTATTTT CASSFGGTIRDTQYF
many TRBJ2-3 NA TRBV12-3/TRBV12-4 TGTGCCAGCACCCTCCGGACACAATGGGGGCAGTATTTT CASTLRTQWGQYF
NA TRBJ2-3 NA TRBV7-6 TGTGCCAGCAGCTCGGTCGGGAGTACAGATGCGCAGTATTTT CASSSVGSTDAQYF
NA TRBJ2-1 NA TRBV7-2 TGTGCCAGCAGCGAAGACAGTCCCGTGAGGGGGACCCAGTTCTTC CASSEDSPVRGTQFF
few TRBJ2-1 NA TRBV12-3/TRBV12-4 TGTGCCAGCAGTTCCAGGGAGGGGGGCCTCTACAATGAGCAGTTCTTC CASSSREGGLYNEQFF
few TRBJ2-1 NA TRBV5-5 TGTGCCAGCACCTGGGACGGGCGCAATGAGCAGTTCTTC CASTWDGRNEQFF
NA TRBJ2-3 NA TRBV20-1 TGCAGTGCTAGAGGCTGGTCAGCGGCAGATACGCAGTATTTT CSARGWSAADTQYF
NA TRBJ1-6 NA TRBV6-2/TRBV6-3 TGTGCCAGCAGTTACTCGTCTATTTCCTATAATTCACCCCTCCACTTT CASSYSSISYNSPLHF
few TRBJ2-5 NA TRBV6-5 TGTGCCAGCACACGGGCACAGGGTGGGGAGACCCAGTACTTC CASTRAQGGETQYF
few TRBJ2-1 TRBD2 TRBV20-1 TGCAGTGCTCGAGGGACTAGCGGGGGGGTTACAATGCAGCAGTTCTTC CSARGTSGGVTMQQFF
NA TRBJ2-1 NA TRBV7-2 TGTGCTAGCAGCTTAAACCCAGGGGTGAATGAGCAGTTCTTC CASSLNPGVNEQFF